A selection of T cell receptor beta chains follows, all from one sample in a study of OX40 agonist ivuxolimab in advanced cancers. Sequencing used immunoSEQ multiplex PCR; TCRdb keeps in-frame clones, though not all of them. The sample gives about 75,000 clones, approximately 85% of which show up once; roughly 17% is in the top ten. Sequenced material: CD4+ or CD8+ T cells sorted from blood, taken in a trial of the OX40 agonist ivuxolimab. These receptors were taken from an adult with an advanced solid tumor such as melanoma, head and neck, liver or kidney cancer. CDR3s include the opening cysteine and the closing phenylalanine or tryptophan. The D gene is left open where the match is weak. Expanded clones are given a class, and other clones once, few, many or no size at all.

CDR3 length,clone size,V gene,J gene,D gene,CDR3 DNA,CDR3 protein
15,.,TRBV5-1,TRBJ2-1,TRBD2,TGCGCCAGCAGCTTTAGTAGCGGGAGCGGGATTGAGCAGTTCTTC,CASSFSSGSGIEQFF
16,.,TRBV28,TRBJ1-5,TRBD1,TGTGCCAGCAGTTTCAGGGGGAGGGGGCCCGGTCAGCCCCAGCATTTT,CASSFRGRGPGQPQHF
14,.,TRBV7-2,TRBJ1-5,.,TGTGCCAGCAGCTTATCGACTGCTAATCAGCCCCAGCATTTT,CASSLSTANQPQHF
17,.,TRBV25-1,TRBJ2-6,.,TGTGCCAGCAGTACTCTATATGGACAAAGTCGGGCCAACGTCCTGACTTTC,CASSTLYGQSRANVLTF
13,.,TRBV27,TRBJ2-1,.,TGTGCCAGCACCTCTAGCCTGTTTGATGAGCAGTTCTTC,CASTSSLFDEQFF
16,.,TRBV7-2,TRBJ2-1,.,TGTGCCAGCAGCTTAGGGCCAGGGTACTCCCACAATGAGCAGTTCTTC,CASSLGPGYSHNEQFF
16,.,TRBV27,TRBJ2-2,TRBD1,TGTGCCAGCAGTAAGACAGGGACCGCGAACACCGGGGAGCTGTTTTTT,CASSKTGTANTGELFF
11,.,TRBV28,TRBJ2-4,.,TGTGCCAGCTATTATCAAAACATTCAGTACTTC,CASYYQNIQYF
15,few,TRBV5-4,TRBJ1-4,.,TGTGCCAGCAGCCGGGAGGCAGGGGTAAATGAAAAACTGTTTTTT,CASSREAGVNEKLFF
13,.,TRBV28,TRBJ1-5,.,TGTGCCAGCAACGATTGGAGCAATCAGCCCCAGCATTTT,CASNDWSNQPQHF
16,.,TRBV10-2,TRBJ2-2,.,TGCGCCAGCAGTGATGGGACGGACAGGAACACCGGGGAGCTGTTTTTT,CASSDGTDRNTGELFF
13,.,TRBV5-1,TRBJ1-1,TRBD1,TGCGCCAGCAACCCAACAGGGGAAACTGAAGCTTTCTTT,CASNPTGETEAFF